These 9 T cell receptor beta chains originate from one sample sequenced in a study of low-dose radiotherapy and immunotherapy resistance in tumors. Sample time point: after trial treatment. As to treatment: LDRT plus nivolumab, ipilimumab, low-dose cyclophosphamide and aspirin (RACIN trial). Covering alpha and beta chains, TRAV- and TRBV-specific primers were used for the first-strand cDNA. TCR amplification involved 20 PCR cycles with a constant-region primer and V-primer adapter. TCRdb recomputed calls from the reads with MiXCR, one row per CDR3 protein. The sample has some 94,000 distinct CDR3 sequences; around a fifth are singletons. The source material was PBMCs, sampled after low-dose radiotherapy plus immunotherapy. The source is a female donor with ovarian cancer.

The table lists this clonotype with many counts. The V call is TRBV12-3 or TRBV12-4, the J call TRBJ2-3; D is uncertain. The CDR3 has 15 residues. V was pared by 11 bases and J by 0 bases, with 18 bases between. The CDR3 DNA follows: TGTGCCTGCTCTAAGTCGCTCCCTAGCACAGATACGCAGTATTTT. Translating it yields CACSKSLPSTDTQYF.

This clonotype was seen at least ten times. The J gene is TRBJ1-1, the V gene TRBV7-9; D remains ambiguous. The CDR3 has 12 residues. CDR1 and CDR2 (germline): SEHNR, FQNEAQ (reference sequence). V was pared by 5 bases and J by 8 bases, with 12 bases between. The CDR3, as DNA: TGTGCCAGCAGCCCGCGTGGGCTCGAAGCTTTCTTT. This codes for CASSPRGLEAFF.

In the case of this clonotype: Since a much larger clone is just one base distant, this may be a read error. The chain links TRBV27 to TRBJ2-1, with D unresolved. V lost 1 base, J lost 4 bases, and 11 bases lay in between. The germline V gene has CDR1 MNHEY and CDR2 SMNVEV (reference sequence). This CDR3 has 15 residues. Here the CDR3 reads CASSLLSLEYNEQFF. As DNA, the CDR3 is TGTGCCAGCAGTTTATTGTCCTTAGAGTACAATGAGCAGTTCTTC.

This clonotype was counted at least ten times. The chain employs TRBV12-3 or TRBV12-4 and TRBJ1-1; D may be TRBD1 (6 bases). This CDR3 contains 16 residues. V lost 3 bases, J lost 5 bases, and 19 bases lay in between. As DNA, the CDR3 is TGTGCCAGCAGTTTTTATTACACAGGGAGATCAACTGAAGCTTTCTTT. This encodes CASSFYYTGRSTEAFF.

There are a few counts of this clonotype. The chain employs TRBV28 and TRBJ2-1; 13 bases agree with TRBD2. V lost 5 bases to trimming and J lost 6 bases; unmatched junction nucleotides: 4. CDR1 is MDHEN, CDR2 SYDVKM, per germline. This CDR3 has 15 residues. The CDR3 here is CASSPTSGGLNEQFF. As DNA, the CDR3 is TGTGCCAGCAGTCCGACTAGCGGGGGGCTCAATGAGCAGTTCTTC.

Comment on this clonotype: A read error may explain this, as a much larger clone is one base away. V gene TRBV19 combines with J gene TRBJ2-5; D tentatively reads TRBD1 or TRBD2 (5 bases each). The CDR3 spans 14 residues. CDR1 and CDR2 (germline): LNHDA, SQIVND (reference sequence). V lost 5 bases, J lost 4 bases, and 14 bases lay in between. The CDR3 DNA reads TGTGCCAGTAGTCCGAGGTTTGGGGGAGAGACCCAGTACTTC. Its protein product is CASSPRFGGETQYF.

This clonotype was observed many times. The chain recombines TRBV20-1 with TRBJ2-1; 15 bases match TRBD2. Per germline, CDR1 DFQATT and CDR2 SNEGSKA (reference sequence). V was clipped by 5 bases and J by 5 bases; unmatched bases: 10. The CDR3 loop spans 17 amino acids. The CDR3 DNA reads TGCAGTGCTTCCGGGACTAGCGGGGGGACAATGAACAATGAGCAGTTCTTC. Its translation is CSASGTSGGTMNNEQFF.

Ten or more counts support this clonotype. The V and J genes are TRBV19 and TRBJ1-2, with TRBD1 as a possible D gene (5 bases). Trimming cost V 3 bases and J 2 bases, with 10 bases left between them. The CDR3 sequence is 14 residues long. Germline V CDR1 and CDR2: LNHDA, SQIVND (reference sequence). The CDR3 loop reads CASSIGGVNYGYTF. DNA for the CDR3: TGTGCCAGTAGTATCGGGGGGGTCAACTATGGCTACACCTTC.

The genes are TRBV9 and TRBJ2-7; maybe TRBD2 (5 bases). Germline CDR1 SGDLS, CDR2 YYNGEE. CDR3 length equals 14 residues. V lost 1 base and J 2 bases, leaving 10 bases between the germline ends. The CDR3 nucleotides are TGTGCCAGCAGCGTACAGGCCGGGACCTACGAGCAGTACTTC. Protein product: CASSVQAGTYEQYF.